The clone carrying this T cell receptor (beta chain) was observed many times. Its specificity is unknown. Recently diagnosed hyperthyroidism of less than 2 months' duration affected patients aged 18 to 65. Fresh peripheral blood, less than 11 ml of it, supplied the PBMCs. The data originate from a study of T cells in Graves' hyperthyroidism and ophthalmopathy. Amplification yielded TCR beta CDR3 regions, with RNA transcripts as the source. HTBI primers drove first-round RT-PCR of the TCR CDR3. A single record per CDR3 protein comes from TCRdb applying MiXCR to the multiplex PCR reads. The repertoire consists of approximately 700,000 distinct CDR3 sequences, with 16% occurring once and the leading ten covering around 7.7%. Study observations and caveats: Blood samples included most of the expanded thyroid clonotypes exceeding 0.001.

This clonotype was obtained from a man aged 18-30 years with Graves' hyperthyroidism. Sequences were obtained from blood.

CDR3 bases: TGCAGTGCTAGCGGTCTAGCGGGAACTCCGAGCACAGATACGCAGTATTTT. Protein sequence: CSASGLAGTPSTDTQYF. This chain joins TRBV20-1 and TRBJ2-3, with 9 bases lining up with TRBD2. The CDR3 covers 17 residues. V lost 3 bases and J lost 0; bases outside the gene matches: 10. Germline CDR1 and CDR2: DFQATT and SNEGSKA (reference sequence).